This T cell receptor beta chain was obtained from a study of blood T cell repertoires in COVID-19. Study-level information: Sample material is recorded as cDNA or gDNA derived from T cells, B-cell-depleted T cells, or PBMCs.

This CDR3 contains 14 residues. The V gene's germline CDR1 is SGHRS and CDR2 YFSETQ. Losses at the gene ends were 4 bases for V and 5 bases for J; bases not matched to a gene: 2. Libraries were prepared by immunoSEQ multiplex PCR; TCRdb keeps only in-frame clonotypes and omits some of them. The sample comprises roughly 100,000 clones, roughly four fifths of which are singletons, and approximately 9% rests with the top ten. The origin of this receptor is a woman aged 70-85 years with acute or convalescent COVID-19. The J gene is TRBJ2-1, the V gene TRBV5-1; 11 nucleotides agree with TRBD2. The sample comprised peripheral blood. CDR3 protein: CASSVSGRDNEQFF. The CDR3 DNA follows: TGCGCCAGCAGCGTTAGCGGGAGGGACAATGAGCAGTTCTTC.